Given below is one T cell receptor beta chain in context. Its antigen is unidentified. The data originate from a study of cytomegalovirus exposure and HLA in healthy donors. Study-wide results and caveats: Certain sequence variants were highly shared and formed a cluster, and this cluster was likely a sequencing artifact.

The V gene's germline CDR1 is MNHEY and CDR2 SVGAGI. The length of the CDR3 is 16 residues. The V and J ends lost 2 bases and 4 bases, in that order; junction bases with no gene match: 7. This PCR relied on a set of 60 Vbeta primers and 13 Jbeta primers. Sequenced by immunoSEQ multiplex PCR; TCRdb stores in-frame clones only, minus some. Here the sample spans about 140,000 clones, approximately 73% being singletons. This sequence joins TRBV6-5 and TRBJ1-3; TRBD1 agrees at 8 bases. Sequenced input: PBMCs. The receptor was isolated from a man aged 25 to 40 in good health and CMV-seropositive. This CDR3 reads CASSYQGQGLGNTIYF. Here the CDR3 DNA reads TGTGCCAGCAGTTACCAAGGACAGGGCCTAGGAAACACCATATATTTT.